The clone carrying this T cell receptor (beta chain) was observed a single time. The data are from a study of T cell changes during pregnancy in multiple sclerosis. Only in-frame clones appear in the TCRdb table, and some are missing; sequencing was by immunoSEQ multiplex PCR. The sample lists tens of thousands of clones, under 95% occurring once. Germline CDR1 reads MNHNS; CDR2 reads SASEGT. CDR3 length: 14 amino acids. V was pared by 6 bases and J by 9 bases, with 20 bases between. This TCR derives from a female donor in good health, enrolled as a control in a pregnancy study. This chain connects TRBV6-1 to TRBJ1-1; D is perhaps TRBD1 (6 bases). The sequencing used CD4+ T cells from peripheral blood mononuclear cells, collected in the second trimester of pregnancy. CDR3: CASSDPYGQTKAFF. CDR3 DNA sequence: TGTGCCAGCAGCGACCCCTACGGACAGACGAAAGCTTTCTTT.